This T cell receptor (beta chain) was captured in a study of cytomegalovirus exposure and HLA in healthy donors. This CDR3 has 17 residues. From germline, CDR1 is KGHSH and CDR2 LQKENI. Germline trimming cut 0 bases from V and 5 bases from J; bases unmatched to any gene: 9. General study findings and limits: The availability of immune exposure information extended only to CMV serostatus. Researchers left out some V segments, among them TRBV6-2 and TRBV6-3, as indistinguishable. Later on, analysis showed that most CMV-associated TCR beta chains appeared to be HLA-restricted.

The sample holds one count of this clone. Antigen specificity is unknown. In the PCR, 60 Vbeta and 13 Jbeta primers were used. Profiled with immunoSEQ multiplex PCR; TCRdb holds only in-frame clones, not every one. The sample yields about 110,000 clones, roughly 73% seen once. The rearrangement joins TRBV18 to TRBJ2-5; 10 bases agree with TRBD1. This receptor was obtained from a man aged 30 to 39 in good health and CMV-seronegative. Sequences were obtained from PBMCs. The CDR3 sequence is CASSPPAPGQGWETQYF. The CDR3 nucleotides are TGTGCCAGCTCACCACCGGCCCCGGGACAGGGGTGGGAGACCCAGTACTTC. Full variable domain (rest looked up from reference TRBV18 and TRBJ2-5): NAGVMQNPRHLVRRRGQEARLRCSPMKGHSHVYWYRQLPEEGLKFMVYLQKENIIDESGMPKERFSAEFPKEGPSILRIQQVVRGDSAAYFCASSPPAPGQGWETQYFGPGTRLLVL.